The clone carrying this T cell receptor (beta chain) was seen only once. The antigen remains undetermined. Primers included in the PCR were 60 Vbeta and 13 Jbeta primers. TCRdb's copy holds only in-frame clones and misses some; the assay was immunoSEQ multiplex PCR. The sample shows about 170,000 clones, 76% of them seen only once. V gave up 5 bases and J gave up 6 bases, with 13 bases separating them. The germline V gene has CDR1 SNHLY and CDR2 FYNNEI. This CDR3 comprises 14 residues. The source of the sample is a study of cytomegalovirus exposure and HLA in healthy donors. On the study more broadly: Unique TCRs from HLA-typed donors, 80 million to 90 million of them, were held in an early data release. The study's findings and limits: Among donors in an Asian-associated ancestry cluster, a later analysis reportedly found fewer N-insertions than the roughly 700-donor mean. Immune exposure was documented only through CMV serostatus.

The receptor's source is a female donor in good health and CMV-seronegative. The J gene is TRBJ1-4, the V gene TRBV2, with D possibly matching TRBD1 (5 bases). Sequenced: PBMCs. The CDR3 DNA is TGTGCCAGCAGTCTCAGGGTAGTTGATGAAAAACTGTTTTTT. Residues: CASSLRVVDEKLFF.